This section outlines one T cell receptor beta chain sequence together with its context. These data are taken from a study of blood T cell repertoires in COVID-19. Study context: COVID-19 samples, acute and convalescent, were from the United States, Italy and Spain. T cells, B-cell-depleted T cells, or PBMCs supplied cDNA or gDNA.

The CDR3 is 13 residues long. Trimming stripped 2 bases from V and 8 bases from J, with 12 bases between. Germline CDR1 reads MNHEY; CDR2 reads SVGEGT. In the source study's methods: How many nucleated cells were present was estimated from reference gene primer amplification. Sequencing used immunoSEQ multiplex PCR; TCRdb keeps in-frame clones, though not all of them. V and J calls and clone size come straight from that table; D and trimming were deduced from the DNA. The profile shows approximately 250,000 clones, around nine tenths of them singletons. Sequencing used peripheral blood. V and J are TRBV6-2 or TRBV6-3 and TRBJ1-1, with a tentative D call TRBD1 (6 bases). This receptor was taken from a woman aged 55-70 years who had recovered from COVID-19. Written as DNA, the CDR3 is TGTGCCAGCAGTTACATGACAGGTACGGAAGCTTTCTTT. This sequence encodes CASSYMTGTEAFF.